The source of this TCR beta chain is a study of T cell responses to AZD1222 COVID-19 vaccine. Clones were sequenced by immunoSEQ multiplex PCR, and TCRdb holds only the in-frame ones, with some missing. The data contain approximately 260,000 clones, approximately 95% of them seen just once; the ten biggest clones take up about 0.5%. CDR3 length: 14 residues. CDR1 and CDR2 from the germline V gene are SGHKS and YYEKEE (reference sequence). Trimming removed 1 base from V and 2 bases from J, with 9 bases in between. As for this clone: Antigen unknown.

Study-wide results and caveats: White British donors predominated, females outnumbered males, and clonal diversity was possibly underestimated. Spike as a whole was targeted by vaccine-associated CD4 TCRs, dominant at 160-218 and 743-854.

The origin of this receptor is an adult in good health. This specimen consisted of peripheral blood, obtained on day 0 of AZD1222 vaccination. This chain uses TRBV5-5 with TRBJ1-1, with a weak D call TRBD1 (5 bases). The chain's CDR3 is CASSLPGINTEAFF. CDR3 bases: TGTGCCAGCAGCTTGCCAGGGATCAACACTGAAGCTTTCTTT.